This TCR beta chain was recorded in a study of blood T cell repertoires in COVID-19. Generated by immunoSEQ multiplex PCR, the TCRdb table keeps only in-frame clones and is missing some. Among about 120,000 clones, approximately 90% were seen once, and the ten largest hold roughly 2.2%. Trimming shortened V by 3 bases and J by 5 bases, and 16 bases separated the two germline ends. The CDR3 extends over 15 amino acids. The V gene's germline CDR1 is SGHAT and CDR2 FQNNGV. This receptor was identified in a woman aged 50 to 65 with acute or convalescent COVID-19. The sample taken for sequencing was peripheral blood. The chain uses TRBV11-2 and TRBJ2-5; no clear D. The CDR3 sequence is CASSFGTPPRETQYF. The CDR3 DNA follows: TGTGCCAGCAGCTTCGGTACACCTCCTAGGGAGACCCAGTACTTC.